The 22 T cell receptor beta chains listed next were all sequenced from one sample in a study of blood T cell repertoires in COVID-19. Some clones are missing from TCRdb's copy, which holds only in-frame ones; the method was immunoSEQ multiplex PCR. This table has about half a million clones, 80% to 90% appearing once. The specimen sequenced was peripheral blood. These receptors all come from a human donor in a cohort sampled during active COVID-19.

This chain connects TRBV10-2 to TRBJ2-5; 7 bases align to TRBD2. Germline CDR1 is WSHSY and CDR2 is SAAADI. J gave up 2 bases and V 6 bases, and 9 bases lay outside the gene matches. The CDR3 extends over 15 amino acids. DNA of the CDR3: TGCGCCAGCAGGAGTCAGGGAGGGTTTCAAGAGACCCAGTACTTC. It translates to CASRSQGGFQETQYF.

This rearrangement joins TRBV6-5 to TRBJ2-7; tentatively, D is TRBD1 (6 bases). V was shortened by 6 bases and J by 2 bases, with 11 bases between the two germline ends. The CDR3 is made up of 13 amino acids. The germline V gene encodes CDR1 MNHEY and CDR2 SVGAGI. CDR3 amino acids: CASRQGSAYEQYF. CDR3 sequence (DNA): TGTGCCAGCAGGCAGGGGTCCGCCTACGAGCAGTACTTC.

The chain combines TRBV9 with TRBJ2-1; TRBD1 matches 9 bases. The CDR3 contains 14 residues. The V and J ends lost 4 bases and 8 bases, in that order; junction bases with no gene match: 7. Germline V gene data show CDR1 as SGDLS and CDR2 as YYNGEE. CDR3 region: CASSLRTGDDEQFF. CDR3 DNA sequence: TGTGCCAGCAGCCTAAGGACAGGGGACGATGAGCAGTTCTTC.

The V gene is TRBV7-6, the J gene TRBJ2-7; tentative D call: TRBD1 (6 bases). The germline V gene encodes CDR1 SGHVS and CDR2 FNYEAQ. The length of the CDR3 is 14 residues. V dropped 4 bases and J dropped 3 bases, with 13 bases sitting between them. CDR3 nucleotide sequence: TGTGCCAGCAGCTACTCACAGGGTCGCTACGAGCAGTACTTC. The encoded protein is CASSYSQGRYEQYF.

The CDR3 coding sequence is TGTGCCACCAGTTTCCCGGGATCGAACGAGCAGTACTTC. It translates to CATSFPGSNEQYF. This chain connects TRBV15 to TRBJ2-7, with a possible D match to TRBD2 (5 bases). This CDR3 is 13 amino acids long. Germline-derived CDR1 and CDR2 are LNHNV and YYDKDF (reference sequence). V was cut by 6 bases and J by 5 bases, with 14 bases left in between.

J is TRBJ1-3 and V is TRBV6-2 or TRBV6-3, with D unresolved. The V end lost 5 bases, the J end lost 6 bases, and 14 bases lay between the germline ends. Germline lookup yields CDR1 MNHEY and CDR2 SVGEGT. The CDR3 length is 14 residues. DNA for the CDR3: TGTGCCAGCAGTCGACACGGGGTCGAAAACACCATATATTTT. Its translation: CASSRHGVENTIYF.

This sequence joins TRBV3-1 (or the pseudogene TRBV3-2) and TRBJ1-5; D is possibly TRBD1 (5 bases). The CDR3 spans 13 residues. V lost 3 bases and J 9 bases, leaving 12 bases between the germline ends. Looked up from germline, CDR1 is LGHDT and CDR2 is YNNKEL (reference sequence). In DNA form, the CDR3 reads TGTGCCAGCAGCCAGGACATGAATAGGCCCCAGCATTTT. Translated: CASSQDMNRPQHF.

DNA of the CDR3: TGCAGCGTTGATGCCGGGGGGGGCACTGAAGCTTTCTTT. This sequence encodes CSVDAGGGTEAFF. The chain is built from TRBV29-1 and TRBJ1-1; a weak D match, TRBD1 (5 bases). The CDR3 totals 13 residues. V gave up 3 bases and J gave up 4 bases, with 12 bases separating them. The germline gives CDR1 SQVTM, CDR2 ANQGSEA. The complete variable domain, with remaining parts taken from reference TRBV29-1 and TRBJ1-1, reads SAVISQKPSRDICQRGTSLTIQCQVDSQVTMMFWYRQQPGQSLTLIATANQGSEATYESGFVIDKFPISRPNLTFSTLTVSNMSPEDSSIYLCSVDAGGGTEAFFGQGTRLTVV.

The CDR3 DNA sequence: TGTGCCTGGAGTGTATCCTTGGACAGCCTCCAGTTCTTC. This gives the protein CAWSVSLDSLQFF. The genes are TRBV30 and TRBJ2-1; perhaps TRBD1 as D (6 bases). Germline-derived CDR1 and CDR2 are GTSNPN and SVGIG (reference sequence). The CDR3 contains 13 residues. Trimming shortened V by 0 bases and J by 13 bases, and 16 bases separated the two germline ends. The variable domain in full, with the rest retrieved from reference TRBV30 and TRBJ2-1, is SQTIHQWPATLVQPVGSPLSLECTVEGTSNPNLYWYRQAAGRGLQLLFYSVGIGQISSEVPQNLSASRPQDRQFILSSKKLLLSDSGFYLCAWSVSLDSLQFFGPGTRLTVL.

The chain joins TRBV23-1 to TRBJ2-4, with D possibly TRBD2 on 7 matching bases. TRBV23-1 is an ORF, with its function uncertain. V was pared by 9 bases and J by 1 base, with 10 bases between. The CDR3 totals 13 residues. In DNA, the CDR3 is TGCGCCAGTCGGGGGGCGGCCAAAAACATTCAGTACTTC. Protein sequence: CASRGAAKNIQYF.

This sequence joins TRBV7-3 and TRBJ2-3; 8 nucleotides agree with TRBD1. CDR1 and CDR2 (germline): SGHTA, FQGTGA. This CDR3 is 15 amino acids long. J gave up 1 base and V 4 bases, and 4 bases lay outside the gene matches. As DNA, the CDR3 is TGTGCCAGCAGCTCCACGACAGGGGGCACAGATACGCAGTATTTT. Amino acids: CASSSTTGGTDTQYF.

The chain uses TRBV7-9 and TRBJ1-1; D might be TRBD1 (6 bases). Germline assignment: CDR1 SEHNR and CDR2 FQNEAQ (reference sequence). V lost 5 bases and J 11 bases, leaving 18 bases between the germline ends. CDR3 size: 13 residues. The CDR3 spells CASSPGERFKAFF. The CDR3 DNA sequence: TGTGCCAGCAGCCCAGGGGAACGGTTTAAGGCTTTCTTT.

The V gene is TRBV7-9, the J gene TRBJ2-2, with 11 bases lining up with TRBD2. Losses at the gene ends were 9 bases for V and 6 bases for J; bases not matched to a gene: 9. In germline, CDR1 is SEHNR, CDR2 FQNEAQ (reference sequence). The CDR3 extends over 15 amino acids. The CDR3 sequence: CASGATSGMAGELFF. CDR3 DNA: TGTGCCAGTGGCGCGACTAGCGGGATGGCCGGGGAGCTGTTTTTT.

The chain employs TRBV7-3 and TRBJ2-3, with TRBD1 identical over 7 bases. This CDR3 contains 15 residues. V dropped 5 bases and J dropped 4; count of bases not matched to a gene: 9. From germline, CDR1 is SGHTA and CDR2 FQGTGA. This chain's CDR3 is CASSPRLGGADTQYF. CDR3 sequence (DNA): TGTGCCAGCAGCCCGAGATTAGGGGGCGCAGATACGCAGTATTTT. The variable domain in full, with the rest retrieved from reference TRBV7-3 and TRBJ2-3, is GAGVSQTPSNKVTEKGKYVELRCDPISGHTALYWYRQSLGQGPEFLIYFQGTGAADDSGLPNDRFFAVRPEGSVSTLKIQRTERGDSAVYLCASSPRLGGADTQYFGPGTRLTVL.

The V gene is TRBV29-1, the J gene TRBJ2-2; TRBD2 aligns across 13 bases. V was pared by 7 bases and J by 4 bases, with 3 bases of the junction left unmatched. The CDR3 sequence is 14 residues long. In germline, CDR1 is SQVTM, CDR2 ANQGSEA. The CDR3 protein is CSARTSGSTGELFF. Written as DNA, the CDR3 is TGCAGCGCAAGGACTAGCGGGAGCACCGGGGAGCTGTTTTTT.

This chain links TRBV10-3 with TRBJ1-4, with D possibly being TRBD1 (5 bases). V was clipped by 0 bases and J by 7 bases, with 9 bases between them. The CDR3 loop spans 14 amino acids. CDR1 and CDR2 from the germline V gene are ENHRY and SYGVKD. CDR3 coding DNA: TGTGCCATCAGTGAGTCCAGGGAAGGTGAAAAACTGTTTTTT. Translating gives CAISESREGEKLFF.

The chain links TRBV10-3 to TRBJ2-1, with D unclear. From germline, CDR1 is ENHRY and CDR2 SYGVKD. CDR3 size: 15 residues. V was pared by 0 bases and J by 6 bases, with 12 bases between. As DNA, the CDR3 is TGTGCCATCAGTGAGTCTGACTCTCCCATCAATGAGCAGTTCTTC. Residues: CAISESDSPINEQFF.

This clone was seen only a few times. The CDR3 sequence: CASSGLAGRSTDTQYF. In DNA form, the CDR3 reads TGTGCCAGCAGTGGACTAGCGGGAAGAAGCACAGATACGCAGTATTTT. V usage is TRBV6-1 and J usage is TRBJ2-3, with 11 nucleotides matching TRBD2. J lost 0 bases, V lost 4 bases, and 3 bases had no gene match. Germline V lookup: CDR1 MNHNS, CDR2 SASEGT. The CDR3 consists of 16 residues.

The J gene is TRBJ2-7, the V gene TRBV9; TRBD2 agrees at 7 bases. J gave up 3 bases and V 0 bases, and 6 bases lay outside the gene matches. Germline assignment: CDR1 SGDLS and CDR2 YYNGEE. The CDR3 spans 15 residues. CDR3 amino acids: CASSVAGTKGYEQYF. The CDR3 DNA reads TGTGCCAGCAGCGTAGCGGGGACTAAGGGCTACGAGCAGTACTTC.

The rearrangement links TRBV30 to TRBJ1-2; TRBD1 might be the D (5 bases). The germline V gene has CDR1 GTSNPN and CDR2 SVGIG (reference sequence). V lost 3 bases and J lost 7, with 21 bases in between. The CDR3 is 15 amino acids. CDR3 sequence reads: CAWSRGAQPLAGYTF. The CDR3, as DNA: TGTGCCTGGAGCCGTGGGGCTCAACCCTTGGCTGGCTACACCTTC.

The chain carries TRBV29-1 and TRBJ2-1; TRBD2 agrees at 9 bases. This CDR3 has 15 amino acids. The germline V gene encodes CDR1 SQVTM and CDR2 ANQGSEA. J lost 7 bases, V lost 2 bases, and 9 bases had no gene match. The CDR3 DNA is TGCAGCGTTGAAACGGGGGCTAGCGGGGATAATGAGCAGTTCTTC. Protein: CSVETGASGDNEQFF.

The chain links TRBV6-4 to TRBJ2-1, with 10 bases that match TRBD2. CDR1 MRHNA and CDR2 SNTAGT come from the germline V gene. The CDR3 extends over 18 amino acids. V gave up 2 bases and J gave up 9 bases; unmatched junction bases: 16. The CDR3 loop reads CASSDDEVKAGGPSEQFF. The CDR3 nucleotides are TGTGCCAGCAGTGACGACGAAGTCAAAGCGGGAGGGCCGAGTGAGCAGTTCTTC.